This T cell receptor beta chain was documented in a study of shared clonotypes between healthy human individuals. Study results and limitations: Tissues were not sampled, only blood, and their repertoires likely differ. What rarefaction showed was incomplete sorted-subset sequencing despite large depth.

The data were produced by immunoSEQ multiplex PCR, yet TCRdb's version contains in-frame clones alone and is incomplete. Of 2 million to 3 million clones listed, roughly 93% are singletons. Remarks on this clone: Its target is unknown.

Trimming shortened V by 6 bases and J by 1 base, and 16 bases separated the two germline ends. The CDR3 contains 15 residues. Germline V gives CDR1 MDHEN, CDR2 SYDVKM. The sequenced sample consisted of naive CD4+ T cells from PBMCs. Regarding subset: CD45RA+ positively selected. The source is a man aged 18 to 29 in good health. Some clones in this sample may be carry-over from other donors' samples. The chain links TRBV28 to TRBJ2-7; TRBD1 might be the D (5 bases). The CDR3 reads CASSIGGRASYEQYF. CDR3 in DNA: TGTGCCAGCAGCATCGGTGGCAGGGCTTCCTACGAGCAGTACTTC.